The rows below give T cell receptor beta chains drawn from one sample of a study of identical twins. TCRdb re-called the 5' RACE reads through MiXCR, storing one row per CDR3 protein. Of about 480,000 distinct CDR3 sequences listed, more than 13% were seen once; the top ten hold over 0.5%. These same data were also listed under a study on yellow fever vaccine responses in identical twins.

The sample was CD4+ T cells sorted from blood. Receptors originate from a woman aged 18-29 years in good health. Each CDR3 is given without its conserved first and last residue. Each record gives: J gene, V gene, CDR3 protein.

j_gene: TRBJ2-2
v_gene: TRBV6-5
CDR3aa: ASSYSLTAAGNTGELF

j_gene: TRBJ2-7
v_gene: TRBV6-2/TRBV6-3
CDR3aa: ASSYSSYGGKHYEQY

j_gene: TRBJ2-7
v_gene: TRBV5-1
CDR3aa: ASSLIEGPSYEQY

j_gene: TRBJ2-1
v_gene: TRBV2
CDR3aa: ASRGDTTGLAEIYNEQF

j_gene: TRBJ2-7
v_gene: TRBV6-5
CDR3aa: ASSSYRNHYEQY

j_gene: TRBJ2-5
v_gene: TRBV12-3/TRBV12-4
CDR3aa: ASSFGRTGQETQY

j_gene: TRBJ2-7
v_gene: TRBV4-1
CDR3aa: ASSQPSAGVVYEQY

j_gene: TRBJ2-5
v_gene: TRBV28
CDR3aa: ASSLRAGSRETQY

j_gene: TRBJ2-2
v_gene: TRBV7-3
CDR3aa: ASSLNRLNTGELF

j_gene: TRBJ2-1
v_gene: TRBV6-1
CDR3aa: ASSDGLAGKYEQF

j_gene: TRBJ1-1
v_gene: TRBV5-1
CDR3aa: ASSLTTGINTEAF

j_gene: TRBJ2-2
v_gene: TRBV23-1
CDR3aa: ASSPESRGSLLWTGELF

j_gene: TRBJ1-4
v_gene: TRBV20-1
CDR3aa: SAVGGGREKLF

j_gene: TRBJ2-2
v_gene: TRBV7-2
CDR3aa: ASSLNPQPTGELF

j_gene: TRBJ2-5
v_gene: TRBV5-1
CDR3aa: ATQALTVQETQY

j_gene: TRBJ2-7
v_gene: TRBV6-1
CDR3aa: ASSDEGFKYEQY

j_gene: TRBJ2-7
v_gene: TRBV29-1
CDR3aa: SVVSSSYEQY

j_gene: TRBJ2-5
v_gene: TRBV3-1
CDR3aa: ASSQVIVVGQETQY

j_gene: TRBJ1-6
v_gene: TRBV5-1
CDR3aa: ASRYSDRGDSPLH

j_gene: TRBJ2-2
v_gene: TRBV10-1
CDR3aa: ASRDLTGELF

j_gene: TRBJ2-2
v_gene: TRBV27
CDR3aa: ASSFALISSGSPGELF

j_gene: TRBJ2-7
v_gene: TRBV20-1
CDR3aa: SARDLSQVYEQY